Sequencing of this T cell receptor (beta chain) was carried out in a study of blood T cell repertoires in COVID-19. Looking at the study overall: Nucleic acid was either cDNA or gDNA, and it came from T cells, B-cell-depleted T cells, or PBMCs.

Trimming took off 6 bases at V and 5 bases at J, with 31 bases between the two ends. The germline gives CDR1 LGHNT, CDR2 FRNRAP. The CDR3 has 20 amino acids. Sequencing used immunoSEQ multiplex PCR; TCRdb keeps in-frame clones, though not all of them. The sample shows 250,000 to 350,000 clones, more than 90% of them seen only once. Sequencing used PBMCs or T cells enriched from blood (not recorded which). The receptor comes from a man in his sixties who had recovered from COVID-19. The V call is TRBV12-5, the J call TRBJ2-2, with D tentatively TRBD2 (6 bases). CDR3 bases: TGTGCTAGTGGACGCGACAGTCGGGAGAAGTTTCGGAACGAAACCGGGGAGCTGTTTTTT. It yields the protein CASGRDSREKFRNETGELFF.